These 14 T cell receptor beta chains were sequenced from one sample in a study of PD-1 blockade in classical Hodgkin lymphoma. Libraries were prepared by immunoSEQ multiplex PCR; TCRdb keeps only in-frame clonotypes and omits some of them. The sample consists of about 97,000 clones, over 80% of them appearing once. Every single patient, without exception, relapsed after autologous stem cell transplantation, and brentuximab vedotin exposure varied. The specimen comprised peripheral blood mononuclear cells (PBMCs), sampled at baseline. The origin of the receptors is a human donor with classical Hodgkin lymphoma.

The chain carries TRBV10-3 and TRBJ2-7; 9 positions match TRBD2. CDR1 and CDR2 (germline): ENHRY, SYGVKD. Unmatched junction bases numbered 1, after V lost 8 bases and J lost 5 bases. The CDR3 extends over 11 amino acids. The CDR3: CAIASGNEQYF. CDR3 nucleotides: TGTGCCATCGCTAGCGGGAACGAGCAGTACTTC.

The CDR3 loop is CASSTGLGNEKLFF. The CDR3 DNA is TGTGCCAGTAGTACCGGGTTGGGTAATGAAAAACTGTTTTTT. The gene calls are TRBV19 and TRBJ1-4; D is undetermined. Germline CDR1 reads LNHDA; CDR2 reads SQIVND (reference sequence). V lost 4 bases and J 4 bases, leaving 10 bases between the germline ends. The CDR3 is 14 residues long.

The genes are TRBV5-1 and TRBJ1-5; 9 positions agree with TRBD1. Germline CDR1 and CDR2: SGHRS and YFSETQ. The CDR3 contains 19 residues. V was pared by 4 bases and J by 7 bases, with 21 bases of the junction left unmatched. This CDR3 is CASSPSSGTGMGIGQPQHF. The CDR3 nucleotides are TGCGCCAGCAGCCCTTCCTCCGGGACAGGGATGGGGATCGGCCAGCCCCAGCATTTT.

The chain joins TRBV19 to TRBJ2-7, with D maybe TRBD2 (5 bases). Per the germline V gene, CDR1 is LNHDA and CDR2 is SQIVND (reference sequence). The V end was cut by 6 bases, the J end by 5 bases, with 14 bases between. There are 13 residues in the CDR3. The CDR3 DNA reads TGTGCCAGTAGCCCCCGGGGATGGGACGAGCAGTACTTC. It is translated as CASSPRGWDEQYF.

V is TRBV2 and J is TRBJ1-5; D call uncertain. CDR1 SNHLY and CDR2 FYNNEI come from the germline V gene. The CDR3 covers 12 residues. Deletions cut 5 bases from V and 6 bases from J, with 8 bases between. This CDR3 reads CASSRESQPQHF. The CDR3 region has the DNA TGTGCCAGCAGTCGGGAAAGTCAGCCCCAGCATTTT.

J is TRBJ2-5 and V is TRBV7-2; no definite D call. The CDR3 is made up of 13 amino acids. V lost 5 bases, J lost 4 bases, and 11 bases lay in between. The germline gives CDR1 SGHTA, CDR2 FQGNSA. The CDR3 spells CASSPPGGETQYF. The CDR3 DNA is TGTGCCAGCAGCCCTCCGGGTGGAGAGACCCAGTACTTC.

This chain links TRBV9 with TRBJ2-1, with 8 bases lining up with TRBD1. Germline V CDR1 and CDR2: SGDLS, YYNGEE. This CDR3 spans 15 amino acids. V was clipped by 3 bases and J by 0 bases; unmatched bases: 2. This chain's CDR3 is CASSEGQGSYNEQFF. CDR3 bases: TGTGCCAGCAGCGAAGGACAGGGCTCCTACAATGAGCAGTTCTTC.

The CDR3 protein is CAWSVLAGGPHEQFF. Written as DNA, the CDR3 is TGTGCCTGGAGTGTGTTGGCGGGAGGGCCCCATGAGCAGTTCTTC. This chain uses TRBV30 with TRBJ2-1; 9 bases line up with TRBD2. V gave up 0 bases and J gave up 8 bases; unmatched junction bases: 8. There are 15 residues in the CDR3. CDR1 and CDR2 from the germline V gene are GTSNPN and SVGIG (reference sequence).

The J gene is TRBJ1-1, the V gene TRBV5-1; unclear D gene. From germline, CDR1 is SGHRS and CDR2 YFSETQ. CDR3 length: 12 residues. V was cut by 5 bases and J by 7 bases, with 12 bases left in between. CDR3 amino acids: CASRSGYGEAFF. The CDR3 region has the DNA TGCGCCAGCAGGTCCGGGTACGGTGAAGCTTTCTTT.

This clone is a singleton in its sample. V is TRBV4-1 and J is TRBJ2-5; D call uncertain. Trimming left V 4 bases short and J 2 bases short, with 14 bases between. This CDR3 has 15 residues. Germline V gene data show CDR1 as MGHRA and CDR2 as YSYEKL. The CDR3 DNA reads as TGCGCCAGCAGCCTCCGACTTAGTGAGCAAGAGACCCAGTACTTC. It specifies CASSLRLSEQETQYF.

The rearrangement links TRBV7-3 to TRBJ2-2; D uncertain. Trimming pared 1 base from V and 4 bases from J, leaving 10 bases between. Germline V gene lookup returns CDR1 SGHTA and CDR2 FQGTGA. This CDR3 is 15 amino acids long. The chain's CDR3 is CASSLIGAPTGELFF. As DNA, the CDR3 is TGTGCCAGCAGCTTAATTGGCGCCCCCACCGGGGAGCTGTTTTTT. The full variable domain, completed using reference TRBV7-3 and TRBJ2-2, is GAGVSQTPSNKVTEKGKYVELRCDPISGHTALYWYRQSLGQGPEFLIYFQGTGAADDSGLPNDRFFAVRPEGSVSTLKIQRTERGDSAVYLCASSLIGAPTGELFFGEGSRLTVL.

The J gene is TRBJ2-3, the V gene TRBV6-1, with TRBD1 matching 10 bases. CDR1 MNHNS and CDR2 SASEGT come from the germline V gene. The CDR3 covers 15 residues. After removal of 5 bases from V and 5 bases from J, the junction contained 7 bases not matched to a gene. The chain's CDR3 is CASSLPGQGLDTQYF. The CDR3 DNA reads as TGTGCCAGCAGTCTCCCGGGACAGGGGTTAGATACGCAGTATTTT.

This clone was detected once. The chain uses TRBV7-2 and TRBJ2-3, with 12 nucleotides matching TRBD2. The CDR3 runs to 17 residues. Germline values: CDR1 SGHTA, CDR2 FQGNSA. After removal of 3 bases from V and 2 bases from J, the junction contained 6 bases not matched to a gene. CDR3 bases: TGTGCCAGCAGCTTCCGGACTAGCGGGGTCTACACAGATACGCAGTATTTT. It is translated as CASSFRTSGVYTDTQYF.

The CDR3 sequence is CASSLLDNEQFF. In DNA form, the CDR3 reads TGTGCCAGCAGCTTGCTTGACAATGAGCAGTTCTTC. The genes are TRBV11-3 and TRBJ2-1, with D unclear. The CDR3 spans 12 residues. V lost 3 bases and J 5 bases, leaving 5 bases between the germline ends. Germline V CDR1 and CDR2: SGHNT, YENEEA.